The sequence of this T cell receptor beta chain was determined in a study of Ad26.COV2.S vaccination and SARS-CoV-2 variants. General study points: The breadth of spike-specific CD8+ and CD4+ T cell responses after vaccination was reportedly substantial. Spike-specific TCR breadth in vaccine recipients exceeded that seen in placebo recipients.

The V gene's germline CDR1 is SGHTA and CDR2 FQGNSA. V dropped 1 base and J dropped 4 bases, with 14 bases sitting between them. This CDR3 is 15 amino acids long. TCRdb keeps only in-frame clones here, not all; method: immunoSEQ multiplex PCR. The sample gives 200,000 to 300,000 clones, approximately 90% of which show up once; about 10% is in the top ten. The treatment: 19 received Ad26.COV2.S at low or high dose, single or two shots; 5 received placebo; per-sample allocation not given. Samples analyzed were those drawn on day 63 after the first vaccine or placebo injection. At a Boston site, the person donating was an adult of 18-55 years. Regarding this clone: Its cognate antigen is unknown.

The source material was peripheral blood, sampled in a trial of Ad26.COV2.S vaccine versus placebo. The chain joins TRBV7-2 to TRBJ2-7; D might be TRBD1 (5 bases). The sequence was collected from a person between 18 and 65 years old who received the Ad26.COV2.S COVID-19 vaccine or a placebo. This chain's CDR3 is CASSLDPQGRYEQYF. CDR3 sequence (DNA): TGTGCCAGCAGCTTAGACCCGCAGGGAAGGTACGAGCAGTACTTC.